The subject of this entry is one T cell receptor (beta chain). The sample is drawn from a study of blood T cell repertoires in COVID-19. The CDR3 is 15 residues long. From germline, CDR1 is GTSNPN and CDR2 SVGIG (reference sequence). Trimming cost V 1 base and J 0 bases, with 10 bases left between them. Data came from immunoSEQ multiplex PCR; TCRdb stores just in-frame clones and leaves some out. The data hold around 300,000 clones, with over 75% observed a single time. The source of this sequence is a human donor in a cohort sampled during active COVID-19. The chain is built from TRBV30 and TRBJ2-4; tentatively, D is TRBD1 (5 bases). Sequenced input: peripheral blood. CDR3 DNA: TGTGCCTGGAGTGCGACCAGGGTAGCCAAAAACATTCAGTACTTC. Amino acids: CAWSATRVAKNIQYF.